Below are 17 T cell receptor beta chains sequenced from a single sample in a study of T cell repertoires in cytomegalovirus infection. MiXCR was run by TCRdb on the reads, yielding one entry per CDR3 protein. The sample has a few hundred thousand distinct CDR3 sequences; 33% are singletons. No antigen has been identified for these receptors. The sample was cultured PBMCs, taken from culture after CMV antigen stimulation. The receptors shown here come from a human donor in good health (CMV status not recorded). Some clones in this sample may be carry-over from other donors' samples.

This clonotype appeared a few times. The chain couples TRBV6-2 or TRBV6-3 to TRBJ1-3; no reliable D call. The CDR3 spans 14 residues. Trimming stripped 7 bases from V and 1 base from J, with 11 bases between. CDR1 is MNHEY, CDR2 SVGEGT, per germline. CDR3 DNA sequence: TGTGCCAGCAATAAGGATTCTTCTGGAAACACCATATATTTT. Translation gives CASNKDSSGNTIYF.

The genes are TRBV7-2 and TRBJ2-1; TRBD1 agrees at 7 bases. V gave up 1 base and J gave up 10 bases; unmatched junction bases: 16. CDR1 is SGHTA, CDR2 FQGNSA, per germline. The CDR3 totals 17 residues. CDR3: CASSLEVHRGATTEQFF. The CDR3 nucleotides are TGTGCCAGCAGCTTAGAAGTGCACAGGGGAGCTACAACAGAGCAGTTCTTC.

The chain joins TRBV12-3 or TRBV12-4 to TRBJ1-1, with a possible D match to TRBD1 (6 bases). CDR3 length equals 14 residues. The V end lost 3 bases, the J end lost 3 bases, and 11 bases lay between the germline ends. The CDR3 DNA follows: TGTGCCAGCAGTTTGGGGGCCTTCGACACTGAAGCTTTCTTT. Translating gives CASSLGAFDTEAFF.

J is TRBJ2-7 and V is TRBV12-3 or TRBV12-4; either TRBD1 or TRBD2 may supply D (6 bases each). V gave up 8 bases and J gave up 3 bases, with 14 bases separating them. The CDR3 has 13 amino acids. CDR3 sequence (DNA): TGTGCCAGCCGTGAGGGGGGCGTCTACGAGCAGTACTTC. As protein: CASREGGVYEQYF.

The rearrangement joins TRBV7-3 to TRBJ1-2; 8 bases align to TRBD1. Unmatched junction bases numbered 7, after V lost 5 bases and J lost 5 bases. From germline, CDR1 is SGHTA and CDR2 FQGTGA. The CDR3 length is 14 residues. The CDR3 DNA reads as TGTGCCAGCAGCCCGACAGGGGTGGGGTATGGCTACACCTTC. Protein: CASSPTGVGYGYTF.

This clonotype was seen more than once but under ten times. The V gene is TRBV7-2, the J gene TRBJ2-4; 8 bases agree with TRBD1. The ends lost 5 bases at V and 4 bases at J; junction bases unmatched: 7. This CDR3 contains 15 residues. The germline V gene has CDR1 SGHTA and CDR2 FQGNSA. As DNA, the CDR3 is TGTGCCAGCAGCCCGCTGACAGGGGCAAAAAACATTCAGTACTTC. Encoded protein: CASSPLTGAKNIQYF.

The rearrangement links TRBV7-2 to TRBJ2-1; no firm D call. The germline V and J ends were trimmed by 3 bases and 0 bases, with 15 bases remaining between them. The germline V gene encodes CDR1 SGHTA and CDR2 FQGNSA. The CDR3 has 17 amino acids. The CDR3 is CASSLRRLGSSYNEQFF. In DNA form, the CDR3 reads TGTGCCAGCAGCTTGAGGAGACTGGGTAGCTCCTACAATGAGCAGTTCTTC.

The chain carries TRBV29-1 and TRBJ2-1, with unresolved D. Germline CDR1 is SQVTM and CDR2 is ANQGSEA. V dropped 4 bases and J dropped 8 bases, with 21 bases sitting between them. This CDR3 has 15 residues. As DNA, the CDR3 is TGCAGCGTTGTAGGATGGTGGGTCCAAGGCGATGAGCAGTTCTTC. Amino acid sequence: CSVVGWWVQGDEQFF.

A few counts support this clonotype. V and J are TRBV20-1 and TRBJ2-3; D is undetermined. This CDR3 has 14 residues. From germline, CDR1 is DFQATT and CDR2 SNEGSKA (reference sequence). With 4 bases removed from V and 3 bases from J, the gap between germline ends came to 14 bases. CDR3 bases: TGCAGTGCTACACTGGAATTGACTACAGATACGCAGTATTTT. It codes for CSATLELTTDTQYF.

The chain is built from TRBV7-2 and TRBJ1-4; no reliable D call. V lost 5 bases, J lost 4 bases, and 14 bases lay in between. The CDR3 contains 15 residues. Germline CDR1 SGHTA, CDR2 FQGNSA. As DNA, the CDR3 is TGTGCCAGCAGCCTCGCCCCCCCGTATAATGAAAAACTGTTTTTT. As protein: CASSLAPPYNEKLFF.

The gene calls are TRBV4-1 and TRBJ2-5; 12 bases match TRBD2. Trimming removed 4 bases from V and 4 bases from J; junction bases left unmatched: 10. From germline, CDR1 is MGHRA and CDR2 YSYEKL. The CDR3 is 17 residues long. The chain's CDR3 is CASSPHLAGGPGETQYF. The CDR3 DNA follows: TGCGCCAGCAGCCCACATCTAGCGGGAGGGCCAGGAGAGACCCAGTACTTC.

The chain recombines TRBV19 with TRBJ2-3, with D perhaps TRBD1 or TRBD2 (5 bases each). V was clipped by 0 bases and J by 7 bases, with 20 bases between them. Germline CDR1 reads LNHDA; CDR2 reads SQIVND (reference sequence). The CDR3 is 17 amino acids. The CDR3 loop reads CASSIDRRAGYSNTQYF. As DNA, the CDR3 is TGTGCCAGTAGTATAGATCGGCGGGCAGGGTATTCGAATACGCAGTATTTT.

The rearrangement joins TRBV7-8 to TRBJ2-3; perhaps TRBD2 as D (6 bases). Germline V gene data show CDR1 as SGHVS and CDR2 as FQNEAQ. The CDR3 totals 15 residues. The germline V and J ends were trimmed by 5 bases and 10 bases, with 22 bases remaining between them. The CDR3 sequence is CASSLKQRAISAQYF. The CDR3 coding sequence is TGTGCCAGCAGCCTAAAACAGCGGGCGATTAGCGCGCAGTATTTT.

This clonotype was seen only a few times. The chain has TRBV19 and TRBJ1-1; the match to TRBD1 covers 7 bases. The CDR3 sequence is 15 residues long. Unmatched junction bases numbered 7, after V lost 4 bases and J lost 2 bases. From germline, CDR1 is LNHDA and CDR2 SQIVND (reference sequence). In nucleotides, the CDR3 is TGTGCCAGTAGTAGTACAGGGGTCCCAAACACTGAAGCTTTCTTT. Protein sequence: CASSSTGVPNTEAFF.

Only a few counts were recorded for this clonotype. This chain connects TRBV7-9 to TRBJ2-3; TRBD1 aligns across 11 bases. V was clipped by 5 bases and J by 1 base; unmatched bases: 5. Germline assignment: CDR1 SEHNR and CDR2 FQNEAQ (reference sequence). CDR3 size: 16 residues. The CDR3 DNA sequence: TGTGCCAGCAGCGAGCGGACAGGGGGCGGCACAGATACGCAGTATTTT. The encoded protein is CASSERTGGGTDTQYF.

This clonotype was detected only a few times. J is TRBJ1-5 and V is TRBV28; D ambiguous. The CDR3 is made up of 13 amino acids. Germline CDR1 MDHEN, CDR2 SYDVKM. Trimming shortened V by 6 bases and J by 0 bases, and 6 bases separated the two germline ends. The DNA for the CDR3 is TGTGCCAGCAGACAGTATAGCAATCAGCCCCAGCATTTT. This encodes CASRQYSNQPQHF. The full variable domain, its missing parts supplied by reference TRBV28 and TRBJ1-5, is DVKVTQSSRYLVKRTGEKVFLECVQDMDHENMFWYRQDPGLGLRLIYFSYDVKMKEKGDIPEGYSVSREKKERFSLILESASTNQTSMYLCASRQYSNQPQHFGDGTRLSIL.

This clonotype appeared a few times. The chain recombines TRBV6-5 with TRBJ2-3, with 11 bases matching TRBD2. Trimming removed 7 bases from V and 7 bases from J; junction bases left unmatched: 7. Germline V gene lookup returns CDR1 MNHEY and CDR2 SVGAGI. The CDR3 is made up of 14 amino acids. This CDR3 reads CASTGLAGGYTQYF. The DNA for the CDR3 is TGTGCCAGCACCGGACTAGCGGGTGGTTATACGCAGTATTTT.